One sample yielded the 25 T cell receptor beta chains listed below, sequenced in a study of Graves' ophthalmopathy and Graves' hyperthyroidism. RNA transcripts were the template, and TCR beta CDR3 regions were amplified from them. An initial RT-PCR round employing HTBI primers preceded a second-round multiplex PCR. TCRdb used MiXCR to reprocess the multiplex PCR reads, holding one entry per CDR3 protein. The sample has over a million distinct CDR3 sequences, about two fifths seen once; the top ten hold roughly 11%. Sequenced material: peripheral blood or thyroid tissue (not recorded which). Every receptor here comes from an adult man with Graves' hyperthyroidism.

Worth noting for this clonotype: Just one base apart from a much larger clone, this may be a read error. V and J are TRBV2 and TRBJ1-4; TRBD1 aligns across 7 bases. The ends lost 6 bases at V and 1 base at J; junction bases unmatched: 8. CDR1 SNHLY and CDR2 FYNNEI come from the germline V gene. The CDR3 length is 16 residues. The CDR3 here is CASSADRLITNEKLFF. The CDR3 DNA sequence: TGTGCCAGCAGCGCGGACAGGCTTATAACTAATGAAAAACTGTTTTTT.

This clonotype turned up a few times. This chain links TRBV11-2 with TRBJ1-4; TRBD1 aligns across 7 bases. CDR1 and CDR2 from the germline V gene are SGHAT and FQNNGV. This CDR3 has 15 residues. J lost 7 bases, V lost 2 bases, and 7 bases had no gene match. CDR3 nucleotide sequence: TGTGCCAGCAGCTTAAACAGGGGTAGTGGTGAAAAACTGTTTTTT. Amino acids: CASSLNRGSGEKLFF.

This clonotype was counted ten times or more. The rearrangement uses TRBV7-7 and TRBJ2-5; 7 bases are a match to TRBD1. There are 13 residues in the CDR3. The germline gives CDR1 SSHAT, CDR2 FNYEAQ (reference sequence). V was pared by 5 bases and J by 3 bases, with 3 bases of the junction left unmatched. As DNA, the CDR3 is TGTGCCAGCAGCCAGGACAGGAAAGAGACCCAGTACTTC. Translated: CASSQDRKETQYF.

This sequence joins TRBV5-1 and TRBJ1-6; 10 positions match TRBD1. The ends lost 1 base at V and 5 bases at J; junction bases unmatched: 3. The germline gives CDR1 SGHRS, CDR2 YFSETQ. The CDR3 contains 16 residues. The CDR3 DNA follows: TGCGCCAGCAGCTTGAGGACAGGGGGGAATAATTCACCCCTCCACTTT. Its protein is CASSLRTGGNNSPLHF. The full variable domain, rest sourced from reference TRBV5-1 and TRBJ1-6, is KAGVTQTPRYLIKTRGQQVTLSCSPISGHRSVSWYQQTPGQGLQFLFEYFSETQRNKGNFPGRFSGRQFSNSRSEMNVSTLELGDSALYLCASSLRTGGNNSPLHFGNGTRLTVT.

CDR3 amino acids: CASSQRWNSGNTIYF. The DNA for the CDR3 is TGCGCCAGCAGCCAAAGGTGGAACTCTGGAAACACCATATATTTT. V and J are TRBV4-1 and TRBJ1-3; D call uncertain. This CDR3 region has 15 residues. Germline-derived CDR1 and CDR2 are MGHRA and YSYEKL. V was cut by 2 bases and J by 0 bases, with 8 bases left in between.

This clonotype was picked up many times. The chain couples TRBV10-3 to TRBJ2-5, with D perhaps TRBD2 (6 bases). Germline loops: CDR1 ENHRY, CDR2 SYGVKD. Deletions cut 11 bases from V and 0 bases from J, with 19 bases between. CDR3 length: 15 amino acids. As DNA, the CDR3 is TGTGCCGCCAAAGGGACTCAAAGGTACCAAGAGACCCAGTACTTC. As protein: CAAKGTQRYQETQYF.

CDR3 residues: CASSRETQGNTIYF. CDR3 DNA sequence: TGTGCCAGCTCACGCGAAACGCAAGGAAACACCATATATTTT. The chain uses TRBV18 and TRBJ1-3; no clear D. V was cut by 4 bases and J by 4 bases, with 11 bases left in between. Germline assignment: CDR1 KGHSH and CDR2 LQKENI. CDR3 size: 14 residues.

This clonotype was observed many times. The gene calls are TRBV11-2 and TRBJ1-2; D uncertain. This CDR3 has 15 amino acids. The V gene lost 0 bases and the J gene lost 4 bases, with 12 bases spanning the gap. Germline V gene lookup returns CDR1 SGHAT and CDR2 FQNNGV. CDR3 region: CASSLDPLRSYGYTF. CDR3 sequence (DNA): TGTGCCAGCAGCTTAGACCCACTCCGAAGCTATGGCTACACCTTC.

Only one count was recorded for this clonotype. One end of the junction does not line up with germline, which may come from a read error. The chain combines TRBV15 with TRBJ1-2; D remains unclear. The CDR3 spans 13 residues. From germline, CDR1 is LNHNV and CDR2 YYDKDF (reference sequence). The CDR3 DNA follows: TGTGCCACCAGCAGAGTCGAAGGAGGGCGGTACAGTTTC. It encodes CATSRVEGGRYSF. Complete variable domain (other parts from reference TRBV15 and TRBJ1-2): DAMVIQNPRYQVTQFGKPVTLSCSQTLNHNVMYWYQQKSSQAPKLLFHYYDKDFNNEADTPDNFQSRRPNTSFCFLDIRSPGLGDTAMYLCATSRVEGGRYSFGSGTRLTVV.

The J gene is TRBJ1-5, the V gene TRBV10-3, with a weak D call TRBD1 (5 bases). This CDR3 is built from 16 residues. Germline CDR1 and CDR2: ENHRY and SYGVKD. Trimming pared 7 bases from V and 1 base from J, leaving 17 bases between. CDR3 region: CAIKEQVGVSNQPQHF. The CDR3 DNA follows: TGTGCCATCAAAGAACAGGTTGGGGTAAGCAATCAGCCCCAGCATTTT.

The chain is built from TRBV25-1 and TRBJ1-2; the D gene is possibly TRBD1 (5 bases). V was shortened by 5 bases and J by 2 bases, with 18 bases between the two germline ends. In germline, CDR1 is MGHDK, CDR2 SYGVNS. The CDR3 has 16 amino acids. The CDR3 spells CASSQETGSQNYGYTF. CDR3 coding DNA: TGTGCCAGCAGTCAGGAAACAGGCTCCCAAAACTATGGCTACACCTTC.

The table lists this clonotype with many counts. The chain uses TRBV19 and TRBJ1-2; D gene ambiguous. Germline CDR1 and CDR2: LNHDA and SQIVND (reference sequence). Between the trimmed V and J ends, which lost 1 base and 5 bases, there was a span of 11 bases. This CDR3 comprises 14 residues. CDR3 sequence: CASSIAVGQYGYTF. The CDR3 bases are TGTGCCAGTAGTATAGCGGTCGGTCAGTATGGCTACACCTTC.

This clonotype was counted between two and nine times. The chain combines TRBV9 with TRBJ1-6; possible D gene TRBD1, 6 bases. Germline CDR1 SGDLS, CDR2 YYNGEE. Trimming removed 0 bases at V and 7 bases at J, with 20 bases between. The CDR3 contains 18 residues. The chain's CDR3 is CASSVGGVSGAINSPLHF. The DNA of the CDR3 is TGTGCCAGCAGCGTAGGTGGGGTGTCAGGGGCGATAAATTCACCCCTCCACTTT.

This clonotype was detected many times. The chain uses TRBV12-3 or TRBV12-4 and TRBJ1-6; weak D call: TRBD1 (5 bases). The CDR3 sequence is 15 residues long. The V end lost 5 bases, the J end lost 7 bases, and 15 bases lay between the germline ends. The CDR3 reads CASSPNSRVNSPLHF. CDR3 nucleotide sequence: TGTGCCAGCAGTCCCAACTCCAGGGTCAATTCACCCCTCCACTTT.

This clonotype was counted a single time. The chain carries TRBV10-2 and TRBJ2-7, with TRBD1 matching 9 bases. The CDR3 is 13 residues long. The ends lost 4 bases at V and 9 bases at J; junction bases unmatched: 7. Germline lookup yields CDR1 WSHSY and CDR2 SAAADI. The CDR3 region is CASSAGTGIGQYF. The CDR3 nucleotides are TGCGCCAGCAGTGCCGGGACAGGGATCGGGCAGTACTTC.

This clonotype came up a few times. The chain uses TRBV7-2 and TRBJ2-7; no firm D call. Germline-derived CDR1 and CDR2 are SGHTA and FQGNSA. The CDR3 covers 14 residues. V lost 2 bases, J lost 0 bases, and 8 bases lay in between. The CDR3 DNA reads TGTGCCAGCAGCTTATTGATTAGCTCCTACGAGCAGTACTTC. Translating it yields CASSLLISSYEQYF.

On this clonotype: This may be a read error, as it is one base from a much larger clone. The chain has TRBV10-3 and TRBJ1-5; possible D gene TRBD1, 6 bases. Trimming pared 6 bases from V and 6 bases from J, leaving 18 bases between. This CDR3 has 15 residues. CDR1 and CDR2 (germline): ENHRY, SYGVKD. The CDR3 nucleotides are TGTGCCATCAGGTTCCCAGGGGATACAAGTCAGCCCCAGCATTTT. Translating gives CAIRFPGDTSQPQHF.

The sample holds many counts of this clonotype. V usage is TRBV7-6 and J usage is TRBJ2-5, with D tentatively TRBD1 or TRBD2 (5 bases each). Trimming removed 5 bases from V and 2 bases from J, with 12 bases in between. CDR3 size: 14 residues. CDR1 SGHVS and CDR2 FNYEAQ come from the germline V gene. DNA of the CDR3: TGTGCCAGCAGCAGCGGTGGGGGACAAGAGACCCAGTACTTC. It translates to CASSSGGGQETQYF.

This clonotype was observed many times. The CDR3 region is CASSLDRGRRQYF. DNA for the CDR3: TGTGCCAGCAGCTTGGACAGGGGAAGAAGGCAGTACTTC. This sequence joins TRBV7-8 and TRBJ2-7, with 9 bases aligning to TRBD1. The trim removed 3 bases at V and 9 bases at J, leaving 6 bases unmatched. The germline CDR1 and CDR2 sequences are SGHVS and FQNEAQ. The CDR3 contains 13 residues.

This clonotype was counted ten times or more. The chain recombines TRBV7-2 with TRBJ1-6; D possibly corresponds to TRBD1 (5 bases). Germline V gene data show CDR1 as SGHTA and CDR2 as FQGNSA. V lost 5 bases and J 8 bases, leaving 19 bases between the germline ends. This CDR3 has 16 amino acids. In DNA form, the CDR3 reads TGTGCCAGCAGCCGAAGTTCAGGGAGCGGTGATTCACCCCTCCACTTT. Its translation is CASSRSSGSGDSPLHF.

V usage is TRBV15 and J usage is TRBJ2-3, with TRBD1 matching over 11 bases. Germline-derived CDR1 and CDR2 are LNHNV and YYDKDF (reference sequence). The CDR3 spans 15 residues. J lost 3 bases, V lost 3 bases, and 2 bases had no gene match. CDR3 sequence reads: CATSSGTGGTDTQYF. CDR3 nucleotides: TGTGCCACCAGCAGCGGGACAGGGGGAACAGATACGCAGTATTTT. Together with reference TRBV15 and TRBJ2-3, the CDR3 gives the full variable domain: DAMVIQNPRYQVTQFGKPVTLSCSQTLNHNVMYWYQQKSSQAPKLLFHYYDKDFNNEADTPDNFQSRRPNTSFCFLDIRSPGLGDTAMYLCATSSGTGGTDTQYFGPGTRLTVL.

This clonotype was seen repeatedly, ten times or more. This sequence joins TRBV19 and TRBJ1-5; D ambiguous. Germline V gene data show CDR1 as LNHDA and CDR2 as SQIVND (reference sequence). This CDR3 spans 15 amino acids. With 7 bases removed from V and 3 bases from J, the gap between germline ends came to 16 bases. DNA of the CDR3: TGTGCCAGTACCTCTAATACACGGAACAATCAGCCCCAGCATTTT. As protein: CASTSNTRNNQPQHF.

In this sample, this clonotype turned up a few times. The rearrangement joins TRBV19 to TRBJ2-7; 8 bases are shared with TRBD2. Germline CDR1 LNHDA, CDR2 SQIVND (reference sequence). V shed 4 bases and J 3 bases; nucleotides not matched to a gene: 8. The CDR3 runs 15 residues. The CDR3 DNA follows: TGTGCCAGTAGTACCGGGACTAGGGCCCGCTACGAGCAGTACTTC. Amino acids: CASSTGTRARYEQYF.

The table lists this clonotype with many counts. The CDR3 here is CASSIEGADGSGYTF. The CDR3 nucleotides read TGTGCCAGTAGTATTGAAGGGGCCGACGGATCTGGCTACACCTTC. The chain combines TRBV19 with TRBJ1-2; the D gene is possibly TRBD1 (5 bases). Germline V lookup: CDR1 LNHDA, CDR2 SQIVND (reference sequence). CDR3 length: 15 amino acids. Trimming stripped 3 bases from V and 7 bases from J, with 18 bases between.

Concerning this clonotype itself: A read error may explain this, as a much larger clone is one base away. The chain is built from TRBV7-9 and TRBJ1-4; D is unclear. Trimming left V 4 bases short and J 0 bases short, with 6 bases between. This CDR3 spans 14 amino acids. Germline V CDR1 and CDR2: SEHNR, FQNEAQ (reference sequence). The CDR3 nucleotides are TGTGCCAGCAGCTGGGCGTCAACTAATGAAAAACTGTTTTTT. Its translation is CASSWASTNEKLFF.